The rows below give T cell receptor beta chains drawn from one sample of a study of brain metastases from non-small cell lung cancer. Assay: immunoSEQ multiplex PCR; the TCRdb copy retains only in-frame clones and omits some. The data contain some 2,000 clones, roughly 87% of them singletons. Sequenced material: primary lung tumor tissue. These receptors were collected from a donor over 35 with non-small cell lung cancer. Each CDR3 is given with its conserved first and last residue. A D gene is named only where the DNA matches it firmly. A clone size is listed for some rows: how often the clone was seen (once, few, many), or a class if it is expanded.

TGTGCCAGCAGCGTAAGGACTAGCTCGGTAGGGGAGCTGTTTTTT	CASSVRTSSVGELFF	TRBD2	TRBV9	TRBJ2-2	-
TGTGCCAGCAGTCCGGGACTAGCGGGAGGAGGGTACAATGAGCAGTTCTTC	CASSPGLAGGGYNEQFF	TRBD2	TRBV6-2/TRBV6-3	TRBJ2-1	-
TGCAGCGTCGAGGGGGAGGCTTCGGCCTACAATGAGCAGTTCTTC	CSVEGEASAYNEQFF	-	TRBV29-1	TRBJ2-1	few
TGTGCCACCCGGGGGGGGCCGGGCCAGCCCCAGCATTTT	CATRGGPGQPQHF	-	TRBV28	TRBJ1-5	-
TGTGCCAGCAGCCCAGGGGAACCTTTTTATTCACCCCTCCACTTT	CASSPGEPFYSPLHF	-	TRBV7-9	TRBJ1-6	few
TGTGCCAGCAGCTACTCACTCGAGCAGTACTTC	CASSYSLEQYF	-	TRBV2	TRBJ2-7	-
TGTGCCAGCAACCTGGGGGCTAACTATGGCTACACCTTC	CASNLGANYGYTF	-	TRBV6-5	TRBJ1-2	few
TGTGCCAGCAGCTCCCACAGGGAAGGATATGGCTACACCTTC	CASSSHREGYGYTF	-	TRBV7-2	TRBJ1-2	-
TGTGCCAGCAGAGACAAAGAGACCCAGTACTTC	CASRDKETQYF	-	TRBV27	TRBJ2-5	-
TGTGCCAGTAAGAGACAGCCGAGTGAAGGGGCCTATGGCTACACCTTC	CASKRQPSEGAYGYTF	-	TRBV19	TRBJ1-2	-
TGTGCCAGCAGTTTACAGAGTTCACCCCTCCACTTT	CASSLQSSPLHF	-	TRBV12-3/TRBV12-4	TRBJ1-6	-
TGTGCCAGCAGCACGCCGGGACAGAGCTATGGCTACACCTTC	CASSTPGQSYGYTF	TRBD1	TRBV7-2	TRBJ1-2	-
TGTGCCAGCAGCTCGGGGGGCCTTACAGATACGCAGTATTTT	CASSSGGLTDTQYF	-	TRBV11-3	TRBJ2-3	-
TGCGCCAGCAGCCAAAGGTACGGAGGTGACGCCGGGGAGCTGTTTTTT	CASSQRYGGDAGELFF	-	TRBV4-1	TRBJ2-2	-
TGCGCCAGCAGCCCCGGACAGGGGGCGGGGGTTGGGTCACAAGAGACCCAGTACTTC	CASSPGQGAGVGSQETQYF	TRBD1	TRBV5-1	TRBJ2-5	-
TGTGCCAGTAGTAGCCAGGACGGCTACGAGCAGTACTTC	CASSSQDGYEQYF	-	TRBV19	TRBJ2-7	once
TGTGCCAGCAGCGGCGCATTGGGGTACGAGGGTCTGGACACCATATATTTT	CASSGALGYEGLDTIYF	-	TRBV5-6	TRBJ1-3	-
TGCGCCAGCAGCTTCCGCGGGGGGACAATGAACACTGAAGCTTTCTTT	CASSFRGGTMNTEAFF	-	TRBV4-1	TRBJ1-1	-
TGTGCCAGCAGCCAAGATCGAGCGTCGACTAGCGGTTTCTACGAGCAGTACTTC	CASSQDRASTSGFYEQYF	TRBD2	TRBV14	TRBJ2-7	-
TGTGCCAGCAGCTTAAGTTGGGCGGGAGCGTGGGAGCAGTACTTC	CASSLSWAGAWEQYF	TRBD2	TRBV7-2	TRBJ2-7	-
TGTGCCAGCAGCCTCTGGACTAGCGGGCAAGAGACCCAGTACTTC	CASSLWTSGQETQYF	TRBD2	TRBV7-2	TRBJ2-5	-
TGCGCCAGCAGCTTGGCCGGGAATCAGCCCCAGCATTTT	CASSLAGNQPQHF	-	TRBV5-1	TRBJ1-5	once
TGTGCCAGGGGAAGCCGCAAGGGTGAAAAACTGTTTTTT	CARGSRKGEKLFF	-	TRBV2	TRBJ1-4	-
TGTGCCAGCAGAGAAGATCCTAGCACAGATACGCAATATTTT	CASREDPSTDTQYF	-	TRBV6-1	TRBJ2-3	-
TGCGCCAGCAGTGAGGACAGCTTGAGAGAGGCCAGCTACGAGCAGTACTTC	CASSEDSLREASYEQYF	-	TRBV10-1	TRBJ2-7	-
TGTGCCAGCAGCCCCCGGGGGGGAGAGACACCCCTCCACTTT	CASSPRGGETPLHF	-	TRBV7-2	TRBJ1-6	-